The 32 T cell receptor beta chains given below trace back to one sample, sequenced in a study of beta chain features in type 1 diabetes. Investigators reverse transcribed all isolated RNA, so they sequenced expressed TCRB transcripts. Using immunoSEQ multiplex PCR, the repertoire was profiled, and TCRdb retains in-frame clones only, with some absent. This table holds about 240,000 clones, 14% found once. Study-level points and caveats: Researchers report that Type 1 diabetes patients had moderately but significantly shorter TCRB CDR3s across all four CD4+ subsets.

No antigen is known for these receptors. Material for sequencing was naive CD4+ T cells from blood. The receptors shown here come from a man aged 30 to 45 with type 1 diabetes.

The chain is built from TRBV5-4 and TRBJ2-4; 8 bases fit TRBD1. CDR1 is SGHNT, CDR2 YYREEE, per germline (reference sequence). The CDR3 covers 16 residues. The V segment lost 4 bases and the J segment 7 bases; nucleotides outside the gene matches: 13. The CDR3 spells CASSPPGQDLGNIQYF. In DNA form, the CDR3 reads TGTGCCAGCAGCCCGCCGGGACAGGATTTGGGGAACATTCAGTACTTC.

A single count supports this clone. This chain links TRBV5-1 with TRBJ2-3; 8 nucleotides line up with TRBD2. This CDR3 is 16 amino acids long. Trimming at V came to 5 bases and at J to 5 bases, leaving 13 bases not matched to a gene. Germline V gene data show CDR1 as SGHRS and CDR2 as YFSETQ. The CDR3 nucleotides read TGCGCCAGCAGTATCGGGACTAGTGGGGCAGTAGATACGCAGTATTTT. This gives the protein CASSIGTSGAVDTQYF.

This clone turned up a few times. The CDR3 region is CASGGDGGWYPLHF. In nucleotides, the CDR3 is TGTGCCAGCGGAGGCGACGGAGGATGGTACCCCCTCCACTTT. This chain uses TRBV27 with TRBJ1-6; no clear D. The germline V gene has CDR1 MNHEY and CDR2 SMNVEV (reference sequence). V dropped 8 bases and J dropped 13 bases, with 21 bases sitting between them. The CDR3 is made up of 14 amino acids.

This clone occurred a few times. The CDR3 DNA sequence: TGTGCCAGCAGTTACTCCCGGCTAGCGGGGATCGGGGAGCTGTTTTTT. Amino acid sequence: CASSYSRLAGIGELFF. The chain recombines TRBV6-5 with TRBJ2-2; 9 bases align to TRBD2. Germline loops: CDR1 MNHEY, CDR2 SVGAGI. This CDR3 is built from 16 residues. V gave up 0 bases and J gave up 7 bases; unmatched junction bases: 6.

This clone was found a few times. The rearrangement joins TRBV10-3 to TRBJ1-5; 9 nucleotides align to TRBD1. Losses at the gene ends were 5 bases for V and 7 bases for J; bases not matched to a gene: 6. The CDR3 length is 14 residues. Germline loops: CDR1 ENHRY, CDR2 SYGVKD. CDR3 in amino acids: CAISTGGPLQPQHF. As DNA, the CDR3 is TGTGCCATCAGTACAGGGGGCCCGCTACAGCCCCAGCATTTT.

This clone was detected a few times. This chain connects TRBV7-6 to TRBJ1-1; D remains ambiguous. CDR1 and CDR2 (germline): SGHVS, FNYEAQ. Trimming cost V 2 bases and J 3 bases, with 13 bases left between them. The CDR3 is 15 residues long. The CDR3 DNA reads TGTGCCAGCAGCTTAAGCATACCCGGGGACACTGAAGCTTTCTTT. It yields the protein CASSLSIPGDTEAFF.

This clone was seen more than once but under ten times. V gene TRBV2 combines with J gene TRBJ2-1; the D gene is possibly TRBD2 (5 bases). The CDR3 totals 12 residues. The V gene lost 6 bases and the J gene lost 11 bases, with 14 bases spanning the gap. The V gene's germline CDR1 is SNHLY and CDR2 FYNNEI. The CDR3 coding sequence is TGTGCCAGCAGACCAACCGGGATTCAGCAGTTCTTC. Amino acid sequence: CASRPTGIQQFF.

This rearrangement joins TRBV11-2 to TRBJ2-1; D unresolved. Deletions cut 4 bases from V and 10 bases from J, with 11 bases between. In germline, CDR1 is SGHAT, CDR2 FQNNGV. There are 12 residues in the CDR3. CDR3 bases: TGTGCCAGCAGCTCAGGAAGAGAAGAGCAGTTCTTC. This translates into CASSSGREEQFF.

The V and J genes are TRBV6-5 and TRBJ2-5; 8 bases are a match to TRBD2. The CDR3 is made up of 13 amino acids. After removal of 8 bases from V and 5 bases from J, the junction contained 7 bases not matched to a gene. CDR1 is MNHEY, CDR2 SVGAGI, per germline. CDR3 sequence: CASRTGGKETQYF. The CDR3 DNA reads TGTGCCAGCCGGACGGGGGGGAAGGAGACCCAGTACTTC.

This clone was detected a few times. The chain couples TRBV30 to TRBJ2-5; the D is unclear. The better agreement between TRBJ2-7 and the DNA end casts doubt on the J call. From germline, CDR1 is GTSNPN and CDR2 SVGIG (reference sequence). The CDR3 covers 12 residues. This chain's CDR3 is CAWSPNPYEQYF. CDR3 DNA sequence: TGTGCCTGGAGTCCAAACCCTTACGAGCAGTACTTC.

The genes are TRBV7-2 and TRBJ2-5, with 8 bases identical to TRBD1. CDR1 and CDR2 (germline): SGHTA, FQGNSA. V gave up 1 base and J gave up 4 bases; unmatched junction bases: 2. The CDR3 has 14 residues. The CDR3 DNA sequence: TGTGCCAGCAGCTTAGGCAGGGGGCCAGAGACCCAGTACTTC. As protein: CASSLGRGPETQYF.

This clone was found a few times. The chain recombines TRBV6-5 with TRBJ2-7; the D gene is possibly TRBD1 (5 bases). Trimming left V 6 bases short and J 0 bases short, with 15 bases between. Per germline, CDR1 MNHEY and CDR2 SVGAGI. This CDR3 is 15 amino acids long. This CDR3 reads CASRQNRMSSYEQYF. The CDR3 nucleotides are TGTGCCAGCAGGCAGAACAGGATGAGCTCCTACGAGCAGTACTTC.

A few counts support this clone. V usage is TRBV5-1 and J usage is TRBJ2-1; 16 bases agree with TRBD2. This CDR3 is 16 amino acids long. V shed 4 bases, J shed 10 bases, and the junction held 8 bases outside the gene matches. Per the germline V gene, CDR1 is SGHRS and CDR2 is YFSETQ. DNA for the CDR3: TGCGCCAGCAGCCCTGGGACTAGCGGGGGGGCCTGGGAGCAGTTCTTC. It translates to CASSPGTSGGAWEQFF.

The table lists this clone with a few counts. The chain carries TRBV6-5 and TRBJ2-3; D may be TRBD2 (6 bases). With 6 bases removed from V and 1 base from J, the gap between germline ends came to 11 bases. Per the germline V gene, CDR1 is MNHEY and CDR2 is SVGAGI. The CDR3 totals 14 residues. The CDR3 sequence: CASSGPGGTDTQYF. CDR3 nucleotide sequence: TGTGCCAGCAGCGGTCCGGGAGGCACAGATACGCAGTATTTT.

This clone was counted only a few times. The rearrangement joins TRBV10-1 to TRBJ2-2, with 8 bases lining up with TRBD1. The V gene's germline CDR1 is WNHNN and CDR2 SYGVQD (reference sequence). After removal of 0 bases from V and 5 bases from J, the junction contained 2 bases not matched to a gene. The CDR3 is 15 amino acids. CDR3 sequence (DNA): TGCGCCAGCAGTGAGTCAACAGGGGGAACCGGGGAGCTGTTTTTT. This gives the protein CASSESTGGTGELFF.

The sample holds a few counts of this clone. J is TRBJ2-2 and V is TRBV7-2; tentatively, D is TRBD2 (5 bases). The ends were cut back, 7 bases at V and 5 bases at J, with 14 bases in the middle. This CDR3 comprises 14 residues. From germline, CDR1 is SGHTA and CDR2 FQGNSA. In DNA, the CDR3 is TGTGCCAGCATCCCCGGGGTCGGGACCGGGGAGCTGTTTTTT. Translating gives CASIPGVGTGELFF.

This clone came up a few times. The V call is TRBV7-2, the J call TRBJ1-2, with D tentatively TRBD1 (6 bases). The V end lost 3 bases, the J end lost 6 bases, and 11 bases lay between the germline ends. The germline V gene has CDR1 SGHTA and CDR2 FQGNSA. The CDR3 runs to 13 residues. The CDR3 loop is CASSFPGADGYTF. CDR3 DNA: TGTGCCAGCAGCTTTCCAGGGGCGGATGGCTACACCTTC. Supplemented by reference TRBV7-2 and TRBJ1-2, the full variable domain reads GAGVSQSPSNKVTEKGKDVELRCDPISGHTALYWYRQSLGQGLEFLIYFQGNSAPDKSGLPSDRFSAERTGGSVSTLTIQRTQQEDSAVYLCASSFPGADGYTFGSGTRLTVV.

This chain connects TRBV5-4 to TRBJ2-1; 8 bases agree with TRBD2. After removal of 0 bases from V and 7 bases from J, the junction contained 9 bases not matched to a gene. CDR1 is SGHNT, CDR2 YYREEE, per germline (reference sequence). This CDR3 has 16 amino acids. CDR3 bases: TGTGCCAGCAGCTTGGTATCGGCGGGAGGAGAAAATGAGCAGTTCTTC. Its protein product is CASSLVSAGGENEQFF.

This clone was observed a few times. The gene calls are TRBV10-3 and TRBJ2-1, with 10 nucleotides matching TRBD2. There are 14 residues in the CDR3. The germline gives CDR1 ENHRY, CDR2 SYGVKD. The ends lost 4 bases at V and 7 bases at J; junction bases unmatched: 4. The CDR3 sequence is CAISAGLAPNEQFF. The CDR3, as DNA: TGTGCCATCAGTGCGGGACTAGCGCCTAATGAGCAGTTCTTC.

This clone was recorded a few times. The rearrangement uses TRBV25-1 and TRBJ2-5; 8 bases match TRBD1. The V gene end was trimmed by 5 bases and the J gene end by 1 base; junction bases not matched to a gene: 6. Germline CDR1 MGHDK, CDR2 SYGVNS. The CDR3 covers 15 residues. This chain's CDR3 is CASSTRDRFQETQYF. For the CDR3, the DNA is TGTGCCAGCAGTACCCGGGACAGGTTCCAAGAGACCCAGTACTTC.

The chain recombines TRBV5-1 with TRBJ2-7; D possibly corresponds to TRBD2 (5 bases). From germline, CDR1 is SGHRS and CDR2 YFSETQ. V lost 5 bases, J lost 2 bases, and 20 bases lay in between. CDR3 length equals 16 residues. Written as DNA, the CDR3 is TGCGCCAGCAGGCCCTTCTCTCGGGATATCCCCTACGAGCAGTACTTC. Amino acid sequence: CASRPFSRDIPYEQYF.

As DNA, the CDR3 is TGTGCCTGGAGTACCGGGGGAAACACCATATATTTT. Amino acid sequence: CAWSTGGNTIYF. The chain couples TRBV30 to TRBJ1-3, with D hard to call. Germline V gene sequence: CDR1 GTSNPN, CDR2 SVGIG (reference sequence). Trimming removed 2 bases from V and 4 bases from J, with 6 bases in between. This CDR3 region has 12 residues. Variable domain in full (rest from reference TRBV30 and TRBJ1-3): SQTIHQWPATLVQPVGSPLSLECTVEGTSNPNLYWYRQAAGRGLQLLFYSVGIGQISSEVPQNLSASRPQDRQFILSSKKLLLSDSGFYLCAWSTGGNTIYFGEGSWLTVV.

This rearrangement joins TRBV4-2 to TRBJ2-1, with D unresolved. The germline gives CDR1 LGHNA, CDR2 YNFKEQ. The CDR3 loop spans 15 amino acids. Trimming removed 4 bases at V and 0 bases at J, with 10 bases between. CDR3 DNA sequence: TGTGCCAGCAGCCCAGACCAGAACTCCTACAATGAGCAGTTCTTC. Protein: CASSPDQNSYNEQFF.

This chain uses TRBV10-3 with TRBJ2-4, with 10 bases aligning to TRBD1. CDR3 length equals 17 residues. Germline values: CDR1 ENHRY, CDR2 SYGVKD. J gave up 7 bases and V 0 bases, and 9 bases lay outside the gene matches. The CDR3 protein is CAISESGTGDPWNIQYF. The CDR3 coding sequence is TGTGCCATCAGTGAGTCGGGGACAGGGGATCCTTGGAACATTCAGTACTTC.

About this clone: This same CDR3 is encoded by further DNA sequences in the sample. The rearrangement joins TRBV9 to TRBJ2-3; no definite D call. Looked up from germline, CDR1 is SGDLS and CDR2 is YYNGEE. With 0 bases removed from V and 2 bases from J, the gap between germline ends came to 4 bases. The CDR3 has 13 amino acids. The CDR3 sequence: CASSVAVTDTQYF. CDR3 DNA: TGTGCCAGCAGCGTAGCGGTCACAGATACGCAGTATTTT.

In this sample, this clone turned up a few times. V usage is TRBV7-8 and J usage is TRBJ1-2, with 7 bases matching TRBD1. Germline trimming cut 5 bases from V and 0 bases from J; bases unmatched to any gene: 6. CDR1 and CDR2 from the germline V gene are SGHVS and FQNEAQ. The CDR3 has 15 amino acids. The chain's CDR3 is CASSPPTGTNYGYTF. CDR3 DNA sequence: TGTGCCAGCAGCCCACCGACAGGGACTAACTATGGCTACACCTTC.

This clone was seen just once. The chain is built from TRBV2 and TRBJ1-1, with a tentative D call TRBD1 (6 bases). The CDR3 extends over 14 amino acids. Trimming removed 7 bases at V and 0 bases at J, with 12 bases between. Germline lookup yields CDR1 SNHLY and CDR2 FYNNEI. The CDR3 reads CASIGQLMNTEAFF. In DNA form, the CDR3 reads TGTGCCAGCATCGGACAGTTAATGAACACTGAAGCTTTCTTT.

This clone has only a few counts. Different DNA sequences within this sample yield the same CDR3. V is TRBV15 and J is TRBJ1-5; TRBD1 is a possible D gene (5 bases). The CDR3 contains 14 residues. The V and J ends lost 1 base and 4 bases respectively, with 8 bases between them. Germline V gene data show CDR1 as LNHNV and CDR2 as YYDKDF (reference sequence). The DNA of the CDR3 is TGTGCCACCAGCAGAGGACAGTTAAATCAGCCCCAGCATTTT. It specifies CATSRGQLNQPQHF.

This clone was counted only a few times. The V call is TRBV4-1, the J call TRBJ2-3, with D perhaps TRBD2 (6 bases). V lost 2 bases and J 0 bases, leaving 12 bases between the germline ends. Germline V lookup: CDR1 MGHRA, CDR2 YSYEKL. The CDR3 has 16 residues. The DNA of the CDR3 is TGCGCCAGCAGCCAAACTAGCCCCCTTAGCACAGATACGCAGTATTTT. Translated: CASSQTSPLSTDTQYF.

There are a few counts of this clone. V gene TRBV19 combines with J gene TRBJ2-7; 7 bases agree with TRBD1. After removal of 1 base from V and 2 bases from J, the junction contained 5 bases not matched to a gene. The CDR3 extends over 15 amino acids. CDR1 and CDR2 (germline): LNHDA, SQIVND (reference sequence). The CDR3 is CASSIAGQMPYEQYF. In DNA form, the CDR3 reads TGTGCCAGTAGTATAGCGGGACAGATGCCCTACGAGCAGTACTTC.

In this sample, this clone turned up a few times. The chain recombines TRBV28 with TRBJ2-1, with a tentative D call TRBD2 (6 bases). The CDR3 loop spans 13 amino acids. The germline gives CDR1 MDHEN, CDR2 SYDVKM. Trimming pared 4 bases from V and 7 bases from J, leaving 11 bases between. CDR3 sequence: CASSSTSRNEQFF. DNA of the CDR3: TGTGCCAGCAGTTCCACTAGCCGGAATGAGCAGTTCTTC.

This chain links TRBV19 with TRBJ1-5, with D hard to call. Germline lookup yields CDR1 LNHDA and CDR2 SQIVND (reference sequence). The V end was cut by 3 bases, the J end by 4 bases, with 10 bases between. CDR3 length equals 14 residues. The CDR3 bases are TGTGCCAGTAGTATCAGGCCTGGGAATCAGCCCCAGCATTTT. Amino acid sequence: CASSIRPGNQPQHF.